Presented here are 28 T cell receptor beta chains from one specimen sequenced in a study of vaccination effects on CD4 cells after COVID-19. Assay used: immunoSEQ multiplex PCR; TCRdb lists only in-frame clones, some missing. The sample carries more than 9,500 clones, approximately 75% recorded once. Antigens of these TCRs are unknown. Antigen-specific CD4+ T cells expanded by the ViraFEST assay with viral peptide pools were then sequenced. Following 10 days of culture, CD4+ T cells were isolated. Subjects were given two BNT162b2 or mRNA-1273 vaccine doses. This material consisted of CD4+ T cells from PBMCs cultured with SARS-CoV-2 spike peptides, taken after COVID-19 vaccination. Receptors originate from a human donor who received a COVID-19 vaccine.

The rearrangement links TRBV7-9 to TRBJ2-3; 11 positions match TRBD2. The CDR3 is 15 amino acids. Trimming took 3 bases from V and 5 from J; bases not matched to a gene: 4. Germline V gene data show CDR1 as SEHNR and CDR2 as FQNEAQ (reference sequence). The DNA of the CDR3 is TGTGCCAGCAGCTTTAGCGGGGGGGCCGTAGATACGCAGTATTTT. It codes for CASSFSGGAVDTQYF.

V and J are TRBV19 and TRBJ1-1; D is perhaps TRBD1 (5 bases). The CDR3 contains 18 residues. Germline-derived CDR1 and CDR2 are LNHDA and SQIVND (reference sequence). V was shortened by 5 bases and J by 1 base, with 23 bases between the two germline ends. CDR3 sequence: CASSLGRGKNLANTEAFF. The CDR3 coding sequence is TGTGCCAGTAGTTTGGGGCGGGGGAAGAATTTGGCGAACACTGAAGCTTTCTTT. Looking up the rest from reference TRBV19 and TRBJ1-1 gives the full variable domain: DGGITQSPKYLFRKEGQNVTLSCEQNLNHDAMYWYRQDPGQGLRLIYYSQIVNDFQKGDIAEGYSVSREKKESFPLTVTSAQKNPTAFYLCASSLGRGKNLANTEAFFGQGTRLTVV.

In nucleotides, the CDR3 is TGTGCCAGCAGCCCCCGACACCTAGTGAACACTGAAGCTTTCTTT. Amino acids: CASSPRHLVNTEAFF. The chain has TRBV3-1 (or the pseudogene TRBV3-2) and TRBJ1-1; no firm D call. Germline CDR1 is LGHDT and CDR2 is YNNKEL (reference sequence). CDR3 length equals 15 residues. With 4 bases removed from V and 0 bases from J, the gap between germline ends came to 12 bases.

The gene calls are TRBV4-1 and TRBJ2-1; TRBD1 matches 10 bases. V lost 0 bases, J lost 10 bases, and 18 bases stayed unmatched. The length of the CDR3 is 19 residues. Germline CDR1 reads MGHRA; CDR2 reads YSYEKL. CDR3 nucleotides: TGCGCCAGCAGCCAAGATCCCAAGGTAACCGGGACAGGGGAGGACGAGCAGTTCTTC. This translates into CASSQDPKVTGTGEDEQFF.

In its sample, this clone was seen a few times. V and J are TRBV10-3 and TRBJ2-7; D is undetermined. Trimming left V 2 bases short and J 3 bases short, with 11 bases between. Germline values: CDR1 ENHRY, CDR2 SYGVKD. The CDR3 consists of 14 residues. In DNA, the CDR3 is TGTGCCATCAGTGAGCTGGGGAATGGCTACGAGCAGTACTTC. The encoded protein is CAISELGNGYEQYF.

This clone was recorded a few times. V gene TRBV15 combines with J gene TRBJ2-2; a weak D match, TRBD2 (7 bases). Germline V gene data show CDR1 as LNHNV and CDR2 as YYDKDF (reference sequence). V shed 3 bases and J shed 4 bases, with 18 bases lying between them. The CDR3 is 17 amino acids. The CDR3 loop reads CATSSHSGGAGTGELFF. In DNA, the CDR3 is TGTGCCACCAGCAGTCACTCTGGGGGGGCAGGCACCGGGGAGCTGTTTTTT.

Here the CDR3 reads CASSAWRGGGSGEQYF. The CDR3 DNA reads as TGTGCCAGCAGTGCCTGGAGAGGGGGCGGGTCCGGCGAGCAGTACTTC. This chain joins TRBV28 and TRBJ2-7, with 7 bases identical to TRBD1. J gave up 6 bases and V 5 bases, and 16 bases lay outside the gene matches. Germline V gene sequence: CDR1 MDHEN, CDR2 SYDVKM. This CDR3 region has 16 residues.

The chain has TRBV2 and TRBJ1-5, with D tentatively TRBD1 (6 bases). The CDR3 has 13 amino acids. Looked up from germline, CDR1 is SNHLY and CDR2 is FYNNEI. Trimming removed 8 bases from V and 9 bases from J, with 17 bases in between. The CDR3 DNA follows: TGTGCCAGCCGCGGGGGGCTCCCCCCGCCCCAGCATTTT. Translation: CASRGGLPPPQHF.

The chain has TRBV9 and TRBJ2-2; tentatively, D is TRBD2 (6 bases). V shed 4 bases and J shed 5 bases, with 15 bases lying between them. This CDR3 region has 15 residues. Germline CDR1 SGDLS, CDR2 YYNGEE. The CDR3 here is CASSPGQTRTGELFF. CDR3 nucleotide sequence: TGTGCCAGCAGCCCCGGGCAGACTAGGACCGGGGAGCTGTTTTTT.

The V call is TRBV10-3, the J call TRBJ2-3, with 7 bases lining up with TRBD2. CDR1 ENHRY and CDR2 SYGVKD come from the germline V gene. The trim removed 1 base at V and 0 bases at J, leaving 7 bases unmatched. The CDR3 is 17 amino acids. The CDR3 spells CAISEFGGGVSTDTQYF. CDR3 DNA sequence: TGTGCCATCAGTGAGTTTGGCGGGGGAGTGAGCACAGATACGCAGTATTTT.

This clone is medium-sized (0.01 to 0.1%). The chain links TRBV5-1 to TRBJ2-7, with D hard to call. Germline V CDR1 and CDR2: SGHRS, YFSETQ. The CDR3 extends over 14 amino acids. Trimming took 4 bases from V and 4 from J, leaving 15 bases between them. The DNA for the CDR3 is TGCGCCAGCAGCCCTACGGCCTTAAGTTACGAGCAGTACTTC. Translation gives CASSPTALSYEQYF.

CDR3 amino acids: CSVERVSYNEQFF. In nucleotides, the CDR3 is TGCAGCGTGGAGAGGGTCTCCTACAATGAGCAGTTCTTC. The rearrangement joins TRBV29-1 to TRBJ2-1; possible D gene TRBD2, 5 bases. This CDR3 has 13 amino acids. V was cut by 6 bases and J by 0 bases, with 9 bases left in between. CDR1 SQVTM and CDR2 ANQGSEA come from the germline V gene.

The CDR3 DNA follows: TGTGCCAGCAGCGTAGGGGGTTTAGGCGAGCAGTACTTC. This sequence encodes CASSVGGLGEQYF. This chain uses TRBV9 with TRBJ2-7; D is uncertain. The CDR3 loop spans 13 amino acids. V gave up 0 bases and J gave up 6 bases, with 10 bases separating them. CDR1 is SGDLS and CDR2 is YYNGEE in the germline V gene.

This chain links TRBV6-2 or TRBV6-3 with TRBJ2-7, with D perhaps matching TRBD1 (6 bases). The V end was cut by 5 bases, the J end by 1 base, with 12 bases between. This CDR3 has 14 amino acids. Germline CDR1 MNHEY, CDR2 SVGEGT. The CDR3 bases are TGTGCCAGCAGTCGACCGCAGGGGTCCTACGAGCAGTACTTC. Amino acid sequence: CASSRPQGSYEQYF.

The rearrangement uses TRBV2 and TRBJ2-1; D remains unclear. Trimming shortened V by 4 bases and J by 10 bases, and 5 bases separated the two germline ends. The CDR3 is made up of 10 amino acids. Germline V gene sequence: CDR1 SNHLY, CDR2 FYNNEI. The CDR3 here is CASSGDEQFF. CDR3 bases: TGTGCCAGCAGTGGAGACGAGCAGTTCTTC.

In DNA, the CDR3 is TGTGCCAGCAGCTTAACAGGGAATCAGCCCCAGCATTTT. Translating it yields CASSLTGNQPQHF. The rearrangement joins TRBV27 to TRBJ1-5; TRBD1 is a possible D gene (6 bases). From germline, CDR1 is MNHEY and CDR2 SMNVEV (reference sequence). CDR3 length equals 13 residues. The germline V and J ends were trimmed by 6 bases and 4 bases, with 10 bases remaining between them.

J is TRBJ2-2 and V is TRBV5-4, with a weak D call TRBD2 (6 bases). V gave up 0 bases and J gave up 6 bases, with 6 bases separating them. Germline loops: CDR1 SGHNT, CDR2 YYREEE (reference sequence). The CDR3 has 13 amino acids. DNA of the CDR3: TGTGCCAGCAGCTTGGGGGGGGCCGGGGAGCTGTTTTTT. Its translation: CASSLGGAGELFF.

The table lists this clone with a count of one. This sequence joins TRBV19 and TRBJ2-3; 9 bases line up with TRBD2. The CDR3 consists of 15 residues. With 3 bases clipped from V and 3 bases from J, the junction kept 4 bases outside the gene matches. Germline CDR1 and CDR2: LNHDA and SQIVND (reference sequence). This CDR3 is CASSMSSGTTDTQYF. CDR3 coding DNA: TGTGCCAGTAGTATGTCTAGCGGGACTACAGATACGCAGTATTTT. Looking up the rest from reference TRBV19 and TRBJ2-3 gives the full variable domain: DGGITQSPKYLFRKEGQNVTLSCEQNLNHDAMYWYRQDPGQGLRLIYYSQIVNDFQKGDIAEGYSVSREKKESFPLTVTSAQKNPTAFYLCASSMSSGTTDTQYFGPGTRLTVL.

V is TRBV18 and J is TRBJ2-2; D perhaps matches TRBD1 (6 bases). Germline V lookup: CDR1 KGHSH, CDR2 LQKENI. V was shortened by 3 bases and J by 6 bases, with 11 bases between the two germline ends. The CDR3 consists of 14 residues. The CDR3 is CASSPLQGPGELFF. CDR3 nucleotide sequence: TGTGCCAGCTCACCCTTACAGGGACCCGGGGAGCTGTTTTTT.

The chain couples TRBV6-5 to TRBJ1-6, with D unclear. The germline V gene has CDR1 MNHEY and CDR2 SVGAGI. The CDR3 sequence is 13 residues long. V was trimmed by 2 bases and J by 13 bases, leaving 12 bases between them. As DNA, the CDR3 is TGTGCCAGCAGTTACCAAGCGGTTGGGCCCCTCCACTTT. This gives the protein CASSYQAVGPLHF.

The chain joins TRBV18 to TRBJ1-4; D is uncertain. CDR1 and CDR2 (germline): KGHSH, LQKENI. This CDR3 contains 13 residues. V lost 3 bases and J 4 bases, leaving 6 bases between the germline ends. The CDR3 sequence: CASSPDINEKLFF. For the CDR3, the DNA is TGTGCCAGCTCACCCGACATTAATGAAAAACTGTTTTTT. Combining the CDR3 with reference TRBV18 and TRBJ1-4 gives the whole variable domain NAGVMQNPRHLVRRRGQEARLRCSPMKGHSHVYWYRQLPEEGLKFMVYLQKENIIDESGMPKERFSAEFPKEGPSILRIQQVVRGDSAAYFCASSPDINEKLFFGSGTQLSVL.

The chain uses TRBV27 and TRBJ2-5; tentatively, D is TRBD2 (6 bases). Germline values: CDR1 MNHEY, CDR2 SMNVEV (reference sequence). The CDR3 totals 16 residues. Trimming removed 4 bases from V and 5 bases from J, with 20 bases in between. The CDR3: CASSWRGPPREETQYF. CDR3 DNA: TGTGCCAGCAGTTGGAGGGGTCCCCCTCGTGAGGAGACCCAGTACTTC.

The chain links TRBV7-9 to TRBJ1-3, with a tentative D call TRBD1 (6 bases). The germline CDR1 and CDR2 sequences are SEHNR and FQNEAQ (reference sequence). The V gene lost 3 bases and the J gene lost 0 bases, with 15 bases spanning the gap. This CDR3 spans 17 amino acids. In DNA form, the CDR3 reads TGTGCCAGCAGCTTCCATGGACAGCGCTACTCTGGAAACACCATATATTTT. It codes for CASSFHGQRYSGNTIYF. Supplemented by reference TRBV7-9 and TRBJ1-3, the full variable domain reads DTGVSQNPRHKITKRGQNVTFRCDPISEHNRLYWYRQTLGQGPEFLTYFQNEAQLEKSRLLSDRFSAERPKGSFSTLEIQRTEQGDSAMYLCASSFHGQRYSGNTIYFGEGSWLTVV.

The gene calls are TRBV6-2 or TRBV6-3 and TRBJ1-1; 9 bases are shared with TRBD1. Trimming at V came to 5 bases and at J to 0 bases, leaving 10 bases not matched to a gene. The CDR3 has 17 amino acids. Per germline, CDR1 MNHEY and CDR2 SVGEGT. The CDR3 loop reads CASSAGTGYRMNTEAFF. DNA of the CDR3: TGTGCCAGCAGTGCCGGGACAGGGTACAGGATGAACACTGAAGCTTTCTTT.

This clone was counted once. The chain employs TRBV5-1 and TRBJ2-1, with D perhaps matching TRBD1 (5 bases). Germline CDR1 SGHRS, CDR2 YFSETQ. This CDR3 has 17 residues. V lost 3 bases and J 0 bases, leaving 16 bases between the germline ends. CDR3 amino acids: CASSSWSGSYSYNEQFF. The CDR3 region has the DNA TGCGCCAGCAGCTCCTGGTCAGGGTCCTACTCCTACAATGAGCAGTTCTTC. Full variable domain (rest looked up from reference TRBV5-1 and TRBJ2-1): KAGVTQTPRYLIKTRGQQVTLSCSPISGHRSVSWYQQTPGQGLQFLFEYFSETQRNKGNFPGRFSGRQFSNSRSEMNVSTLELGDSALYLCASSSWSGSYSYNEQFFGPGTRLTVL.

The J gene is TRBJ2-4, the V gene TRBV19; 7 nucleotides align to TRBD2. CDR3 length: 14 amino acids. Germline V gene sequence: CDR1 LNHDA, CDR2 SQIVND (reference sequence). V gave up 3 bases and J gave up 7 bases; unmatched junction bases: 6. In DNA form, the CDR3 reads TGTGCCAGTAGTATTTGGGGGGGAGGGAACATTCAGTACTTC. It translates to CASSIWGGGNIQYF.

The chain carries TRBV5-4 and TRBJ1-1, with D possibly being TRBD1 (5 bases). The germline gives CDR1 SGHNT, CDR2 YYREEE (reference sequence). CDR3 length: 13 amino acids. Between the trimmed V and J ends, which lost 2 bases and 1 base, there was a span of 6 bases. CDR3 nucleotide sequence: TGTGCCAGCAGCTTCGACAGGAACACTGAAGCTTTCTTT. It codes for CASSFDRNTEAFF.

The V gene is TRBV5-5, the J gene TRBJ2-7; D is ambiguous. Germline values: CDR1 SGHKS, CDR2 YYEKEE (reference sequence). V was trimmed by 2 bases and J by 3 bases, leaving 9 bases between them. CDR3 length: 13 residues. The CDR3 sequence: CASSLMDGYEQYF. In nucleotides, the CDR3 is TGTGCCAGCAGCTTAATGGACGGCTACGAGCAGTACTTC.